This is a list of T cell receptor delta chains from one sample in a study of gamma-delta T cells after stem cell transplantation. TCRdb re-identified clones in the RT-PCR reads via CATT. The table shows thousands of delta-chain clones, with just under 2% occurring only once. Sequencing used gamma-delta T cells. These receptors were collected from a human donor. It is not recorded whose cells these are; they may come from a transplant donor. Each CDR3 is given with its conserved first and last residue. The D gene is left open where the match is weak. Clone size, where shown, is once, few, many, or a class for clones that have expanded.

v_call	j_call	clone_size	d_call	cdr3_aa	cdr3_nt
TRDV2	TRDJ1	few	TRDD3	CACDTLGDTFHKLIF	TGTGCCTGTGACACACTGGGGGATACGTTTCATAAACTCATCTTT
TRDV2	TRDJ1	.	TRDD3	CACDTVQLGDTDKLIF	TGTGCCTGTGACACGGTCCAACTGGGGGATACCGATAAACTCATCTTT
TRDV2	TRDJ1	medium-sized	TRDD3	CACDTLGDTGGKLIF	TGTGCCTGTGACACACTGGGGGATACGGGGGGTAAACTCATCTTT
TRDV1	TRDJ1	medium-sized	TRDD3	CALGELPTVLGATGDVTDKLIF	TGTGCTCTTGGGGAACTTCCTACGGTACTGGGGGCCACTGGGGATGTCACCGATAAACTCATCTTT
TRDV2	TRDJ1	medium-sized	.	CACDGLWGWTDKLIF	TGTGCCTGTGACGGCCTCTGGGGATGGACCGATAAACTCATCTTT
TRDV2	TRDJ1	medium-sized	TRDD3	CACDTLGGLDKLIF	TGTGCCTGTGACACCCTCGGGGGATTGGATAAACTCATCTTT
TRDV2	TRDJ1	medium-sized	TRDD3	CACDAILGETRLTDKLIF	TGTGCCTGTGATGCCATACTGGGGGAAACGAGATTAACCGATAAACTCATCTTT
TRDV2	TRDJ1	few	TRDD3	CACDVLGDTYPDKLIF	TGTGCCTGTGACGTTTTGGGGGATACTTACCCCGATAAACTCATCTTT
TRDV2	TRDJ1	medium-sized	TRDD3	CACELLGDTGTDKLIF	TGTGCCTGTGAACTACTGGGGGATACGGGCACCGATAAACTCATCTTT
TRDV2	TRDJ1	few	.	CACDTVPGRFKLIF	TGTGCCTGTGACACCGTACCGGGAAGGTTTAAACTCATCTTT
TRDV2	TRDJ1	medium-sized	TRDD3	CACDTVNPWGSGYTDKLIF	TGTGCCTGTGACACCGTTAATCCCTGGGGGAGCGGATACACCGATAAACTCATCTTT
TRDV2	TRDJ1	large	TRDD3	CACDTVRGLGIHGDKLIF	TGTGCCTGTGACACCGTACGGGGACTGGGGATACATGGCGATAAACTCATCTTT
TRDV2	TRDJ1	medium-sized	TRDD3	CACDPILGDTRVFPQLIF	TGTGCCTGTGACCCTATACTGGGGGATACGCGGGTCTTTCCCCAACTCATCTTT
TRDV2	TRDJ1	medium-sized	TRDD3	CACDLLGGGSPYTDKLIF	TGTGCCTGTGACCTCCTGGGAGGGGGATCCCCGTACACCGATAAACTCATCTTT
TRDV2	TRDJ1	medium-sized	.	CACDPVGNTDKLIF	TGTGCCTGTGACCCTGTTGGGAACACCGATAAACTCATCTTT
TRDV2	TRDJ1	medium-sized	.	CACDTILPGRGTGPYTDKLIF	TGTGCCTGTGACACTATTCTCCCCGGGAGGGGAACGGGGCCCTACACCGATAAACTCATCTTT
TRDV2	TRDJ1	.	TRDD2	CACDRLPTVSSLYTDKLIF	TGTGCCTGTGACCGCCTTCCTACTGTTTCTTCCCTGTACACCGATAAACTCATCTTT
TRDV2	TRDJ1	.	TRDD3	CACDTVTDPVLGDTRGGTDKLIF	TGTGCCTGTGACACCGTGACTGATCCGGTACTGGGGGATACAAGGGGGGGCACCGATAAACTCATCTTT